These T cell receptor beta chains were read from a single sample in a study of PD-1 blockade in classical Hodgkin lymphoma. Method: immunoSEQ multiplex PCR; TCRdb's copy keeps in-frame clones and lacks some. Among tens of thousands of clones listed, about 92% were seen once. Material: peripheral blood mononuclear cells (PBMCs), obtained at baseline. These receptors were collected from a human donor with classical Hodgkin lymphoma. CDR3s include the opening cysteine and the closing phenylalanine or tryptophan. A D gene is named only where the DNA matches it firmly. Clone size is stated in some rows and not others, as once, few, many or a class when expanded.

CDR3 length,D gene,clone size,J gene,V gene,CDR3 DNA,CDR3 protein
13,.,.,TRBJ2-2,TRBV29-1,TGCAGCGCACGGTCGGGTGGAGCGGGGGAGCTGTTTTTT,CSARSGGAGELFF
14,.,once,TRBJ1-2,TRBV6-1,TGTGCCAGCAGGGAACTCGGGACGGTTTATGGCTACACCTTC,CASRELGTVYGYTF
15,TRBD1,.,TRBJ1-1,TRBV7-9,TGTGCCAGCAGCTTAGGTAGGACAGGGGGAGGAGAAGCTTTCTTT,CASSLGRTGGGEAFF
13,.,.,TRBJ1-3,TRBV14,TGTGCCAGCAGCCAAGAGACTGGAAACACCATATATTTT,CASSQETGNTIYF
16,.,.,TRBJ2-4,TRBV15,TGTGCCACCAGCAGAGATCGCCGGTTAGCCAAAAACATTCAGTACTTC,CATSRDRRLAKNIQYF
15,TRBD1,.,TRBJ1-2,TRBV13,TGTGCCAGCAGCTTCGGACAGGGCGGGAATGATGGCTACACCTTC,CASSFGQGGNDGYTF
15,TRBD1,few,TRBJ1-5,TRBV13,TGTGCCAGCAGCGTCCGAGGACAGGGAGATCAGCCCCAGCATTTT,CASSVRGQGDQPQHF
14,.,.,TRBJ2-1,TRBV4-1,TGCGCCAGCAGCCATGAAGGGACCATCAATGAGCAGTTCTTC,CASSHEGTINEQFF
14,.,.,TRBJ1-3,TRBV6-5,TGTGCCAGCAGTAGGGACATCTCTGGAAACACCATATATTTT,CASSRDISGNTIYF
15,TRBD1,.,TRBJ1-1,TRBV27,TGTGCCAGCAGTCTAGGGACAGGGGGAGGCACTGAAGCTTTCTTT,CASSLGTGGGTEAFF
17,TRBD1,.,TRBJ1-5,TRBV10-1,TGCGCCAGCAGTGCTCCTTCCGGGACAGGGGTTGATCAGCCCCAGCATTTT,CASSAPSGTGVDQPQHF
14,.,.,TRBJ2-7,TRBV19,TGTGCCAGTAAGCTTGCAGGGATTCTCTACGAGCAGTACTTC,CASKLAGILYEQYF
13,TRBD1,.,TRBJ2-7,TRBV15,TGTGCCACCAGCAGGGACAGGGCACACGAGCAGTACTTC,CATSRDRAHEQYF
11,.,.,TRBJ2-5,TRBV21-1,TGTGCCAGCAGCAAATGCGAGACCCAGTACTTC,CASSKCETQYF
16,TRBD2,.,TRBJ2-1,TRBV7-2,TGTGCCAGCAGCCCCCTCGGACTAGCGGGGGACAATGAGCAGTTCTTC,CASSPLGLAGDNEQFF
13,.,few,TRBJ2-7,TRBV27,TGTGCCAGCAGTCTGGGCGGAACCTACGAGCAGTACTTC,CASSLGGTYEQYF
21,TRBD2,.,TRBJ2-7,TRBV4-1,TGCGCCAGCAGCCGCGGGGAGGCGCGGCTACGAGGACTAGCGGGAGCCTACGAGCAGTACTTC,CASSRGEARLRGLAGAYEQYF
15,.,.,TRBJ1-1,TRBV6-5,TGTGCCAGCAGTTCGGGGACCAAAATGAACACTGAAGCTTTCTTT,CASSSGTKMNTEAFF
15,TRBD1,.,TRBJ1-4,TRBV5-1,TGCGCCAGCAGCCCGGACAGGGGGACTAATGAAAAACTGTTTTTT,CASSPDRGTNEKLFF
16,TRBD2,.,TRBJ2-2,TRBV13,TGTGCCAGCAGCCCGGGGCTAGCGGGAGGCGCCGGGGAGCTGTTTTTT,CASSPGLAGGAGELFF